This TCR beta chain stems from a study of CD8 T cells in ankylosing spondylitis. CDR1 and CDR2 from the germline V gene are DFQATT and SNEGSKA (reference sequence). The CDR3 is 12 residues long. V lost 6 bases to trimming and J lost 0 bases, with 6 bases between them. Each CDR3 protein gets one entry after TCRdb re-called the 5' RACE reads with MiXCR. The top ten clones hold 1.1% of a sample with 350,000 or so distinct CDR3 sequences, over 12% of them seen once. Findings and limits, study-wide: It was reported that disease-linked clones were significantly enriched in matched ankylosing spondylitis synovial fluid.

This clonotype was detected a few times. Its antigen is undetermined. This sequence originates from a male donor with ankylosing spondylitis or in good health (not recorded which). The V gene is TRBV20-1, the J gene TRBJ1-3; D gene ambiguous. Sequencing was performed on blood, either unsorted or a sorted T cell fraction (not recorded which). DNA of the CDR3: TGCAGTGCGGGCCGCTCTGGAAACACCATATATTTT. It specifies CSAGRSGNTIYF.